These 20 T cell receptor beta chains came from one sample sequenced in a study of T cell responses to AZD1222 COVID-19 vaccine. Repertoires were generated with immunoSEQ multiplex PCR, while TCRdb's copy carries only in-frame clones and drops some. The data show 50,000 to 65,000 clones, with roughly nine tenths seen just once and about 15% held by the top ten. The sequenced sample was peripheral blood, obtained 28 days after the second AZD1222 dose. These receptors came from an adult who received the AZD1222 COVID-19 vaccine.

This chain's CDR3 is CAWSPTSGLAGYYNEQFF. CDR3 DNA: TGTGCCTGGAGTCCCACGTCTGGTCTAGCGGGGTACTACAATGAGCAGTTCTTC. The V gene is TRBV30, the J gene TRBJ2-1; 9 positions match TRBD2. Germline trimming cut 2 bases from V and 3 bases from J; bases unmatched to any gene: 14. Germline lookup yields CDR1 GTSNPN and CDR2 SVGIG (reference sequence). The CDR3 has 18 amino acids.

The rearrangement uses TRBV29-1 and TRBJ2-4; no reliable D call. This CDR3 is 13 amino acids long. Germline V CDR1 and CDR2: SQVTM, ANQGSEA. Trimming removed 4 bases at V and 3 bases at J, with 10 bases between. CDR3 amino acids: CSVGTGDKNIQYF. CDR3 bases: TGCAGCGTTGGTACTGGGGACAAAAACATTCAGTACTTC.

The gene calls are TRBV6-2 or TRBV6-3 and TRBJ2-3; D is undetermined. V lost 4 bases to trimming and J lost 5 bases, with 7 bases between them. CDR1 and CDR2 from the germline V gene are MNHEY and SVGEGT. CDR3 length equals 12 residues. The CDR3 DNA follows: TGTGCCAGCAGTTTTATTGGAGATACGCAGTATTTT. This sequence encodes CASSFIGDTQYF.

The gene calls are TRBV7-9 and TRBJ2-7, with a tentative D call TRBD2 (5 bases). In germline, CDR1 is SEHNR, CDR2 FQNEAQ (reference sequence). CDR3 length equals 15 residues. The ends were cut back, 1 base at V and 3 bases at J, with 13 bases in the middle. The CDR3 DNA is TGTGCCAGCAGCTTAGGATCGGAGGAGTTCTACGAGCAGTACTTC. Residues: CASSLGSEEFYEQYF.

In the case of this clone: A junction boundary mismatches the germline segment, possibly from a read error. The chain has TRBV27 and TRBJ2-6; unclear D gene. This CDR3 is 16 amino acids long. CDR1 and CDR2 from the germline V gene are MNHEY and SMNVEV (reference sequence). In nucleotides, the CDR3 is TGTGCCACCAGTAGGGATGGGATGGATGGGGCCAACGTCCTGACTTTC. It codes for CATSRDGMDGANVLTF.

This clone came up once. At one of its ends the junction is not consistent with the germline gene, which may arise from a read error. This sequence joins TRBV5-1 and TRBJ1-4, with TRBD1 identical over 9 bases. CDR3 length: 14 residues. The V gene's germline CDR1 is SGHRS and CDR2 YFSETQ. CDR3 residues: CARRRQGVREKLFF. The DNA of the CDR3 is TGCGCCCGCAGACGACAGGGGGTAAGGGAAAAACTGTTTTTT.

This chain's CDR3 is CASSLAMDEQFF. The DNA of the CDR3 is TGTGCCAGCAGCTTAGCGATGGACGAGCAGTTCTTC. The chain uses TRBV7-9 and TRBJ2-1; D not certain. Deletions cut 0 bases from V and 10 bases from J, with 7 bases between. Looked up from germline, CDR1 is SEHNR and CDR2 is FQNEAQ (reference sequence). The CDR3 sequence is 12 residues long.

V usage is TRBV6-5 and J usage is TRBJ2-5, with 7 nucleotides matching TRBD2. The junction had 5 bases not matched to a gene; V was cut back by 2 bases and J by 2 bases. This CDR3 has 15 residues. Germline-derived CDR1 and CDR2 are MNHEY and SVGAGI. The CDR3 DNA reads TGTGCCAGCAGTTACGGGCCAGCGGGGCAAGAGACCCAGTACTTC. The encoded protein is CASSYGPAGQETQYF.

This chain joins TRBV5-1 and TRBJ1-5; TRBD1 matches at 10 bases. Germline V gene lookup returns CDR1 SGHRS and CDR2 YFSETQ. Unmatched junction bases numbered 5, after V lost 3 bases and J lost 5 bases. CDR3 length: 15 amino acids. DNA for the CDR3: TGCGCCAGCAGCTGGACAGGGGGTAGGGATCAGCCCCAGCATTTT. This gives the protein CASSWTGGRDQPQHF.

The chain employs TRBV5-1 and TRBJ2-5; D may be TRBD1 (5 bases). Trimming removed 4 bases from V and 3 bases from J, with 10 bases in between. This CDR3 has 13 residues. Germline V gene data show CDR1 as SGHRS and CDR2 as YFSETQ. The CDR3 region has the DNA TGCGCCAGCAGCACTCTAGGGGAAGAGACCCAGTACTTC. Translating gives CASSTLGEETQYF.

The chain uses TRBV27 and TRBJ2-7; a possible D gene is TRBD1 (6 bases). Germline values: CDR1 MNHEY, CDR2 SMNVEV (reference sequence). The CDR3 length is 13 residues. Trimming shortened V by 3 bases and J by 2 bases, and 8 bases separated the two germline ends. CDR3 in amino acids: CASSLNRAYEQYF. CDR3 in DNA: TGTGCCAGCAGTTTGAACAGGGCCTACGAGCAGTACTTC.

The CDR3 reads CASNPDGQRLNTEAFF. The CDR3 nucleotides are TGTGCCAGCAACCCAGATGGACAGAGATTGAACACTGAAGCTTTCTTT. The chain couples TRBV7-2 to TRBJ1-1, with a weak D call TRBD1 (6 bases). Trimming removed 7 bases from V and 0 bases from J, with 18 bases in between. The CDR3 runs to 16 residues. The V gene's germline CDR1 is SGHTA and CDR2 FQGNSA.

The CDR3 region is CASTPRAGGSLGSPLHF. The CDR3, as DNA: TGTGCCAGCACCCCTCGGGCAGGGGGTAGTTTAGGATCACCCCTCCACTTT. The chain combines TRBV27 with TRBJ1-6; 7 positions match TRBD1. The germline gives CDR1 MNHEY, CDR2 SMNVEV (reference sequence). The V segment lost 7 bases and the J segment 10 bases; nucleotides outside the gene matches: 19. This CDR3 has 17 amino acids.

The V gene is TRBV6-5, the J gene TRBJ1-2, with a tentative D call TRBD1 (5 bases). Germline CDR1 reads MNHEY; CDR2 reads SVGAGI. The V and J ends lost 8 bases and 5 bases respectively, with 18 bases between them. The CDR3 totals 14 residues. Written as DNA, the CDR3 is TGTGCCAGCCATTTATGGGGACTGGGGTATGGCTACACCTTC. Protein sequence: CASHLWGLGYGYTF.

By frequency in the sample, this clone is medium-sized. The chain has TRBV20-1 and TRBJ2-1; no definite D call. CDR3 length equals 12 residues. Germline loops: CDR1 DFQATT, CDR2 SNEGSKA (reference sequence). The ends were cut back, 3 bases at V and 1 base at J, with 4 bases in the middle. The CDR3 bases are TGCAGTGCTAGTCGATCCTACAATGAGCAGTTCTTC. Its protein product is CSASRSYNEQFF.

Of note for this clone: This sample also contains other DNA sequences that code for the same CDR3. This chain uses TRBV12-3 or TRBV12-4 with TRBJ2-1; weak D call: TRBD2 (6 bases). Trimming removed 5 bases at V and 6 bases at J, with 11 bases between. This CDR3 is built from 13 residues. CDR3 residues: CASSPGTVNEQFF. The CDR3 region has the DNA TGTGCCAGCAGTCCGGGGACTGTCAATGAGCAGTTCTTC.

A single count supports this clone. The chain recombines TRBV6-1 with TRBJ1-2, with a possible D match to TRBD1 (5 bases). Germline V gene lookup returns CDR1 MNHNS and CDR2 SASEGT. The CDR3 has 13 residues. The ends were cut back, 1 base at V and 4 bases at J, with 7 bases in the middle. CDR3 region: CASSEGQSYGYTF. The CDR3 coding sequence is TGTGCCAGCAGTGAAGGACAGTCCTATGGCTACACCTTC.

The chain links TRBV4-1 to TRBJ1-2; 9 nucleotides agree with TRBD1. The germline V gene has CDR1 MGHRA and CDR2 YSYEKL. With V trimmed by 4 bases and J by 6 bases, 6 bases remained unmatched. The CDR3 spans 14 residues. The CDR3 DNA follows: TGCGCCAGCAGCCGGGACAGGGAGTATGATGGCTACACCTTC. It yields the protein CASSRDREYDGYTF.

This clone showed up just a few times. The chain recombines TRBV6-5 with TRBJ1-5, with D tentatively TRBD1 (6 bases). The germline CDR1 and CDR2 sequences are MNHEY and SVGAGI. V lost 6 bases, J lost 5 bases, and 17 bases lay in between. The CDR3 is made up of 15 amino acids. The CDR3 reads CASSSDRRGDQPQHF. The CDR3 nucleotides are TGTGCCAGCAGCTCCGACAGGAGGGGCGATCAGCCCCAGCATTTT.

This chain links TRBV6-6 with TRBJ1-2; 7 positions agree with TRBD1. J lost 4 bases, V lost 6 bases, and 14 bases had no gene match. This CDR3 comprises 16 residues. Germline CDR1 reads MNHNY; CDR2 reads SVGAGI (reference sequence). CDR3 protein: CASRMERDSSTYGYTF. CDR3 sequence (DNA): TGTGCCAGCAGGATGGAACGGGACAGCTCGACCTATGGCTACACCTTC.